This T cell receptor (beta chain) was profiled in a study of cytomegalovirus exposure and HLA in healthy donors (dated by TCRdb to the late 2010s). Regarding the study in general: An earlier analysis of several hundred of the donors reported about 290 Gb of sequence data and 120 million or so unique TCR beta sequences from 150 million to 200 million T cells. Approximately 300 gigabases of sequencing data and some 85 million unique TCR sequences were included in an early release covering around 600 HLA-typed donors. Of the 350 to 450 genotyped donors, less than 90% were placed in the genetic ancestry cluster associated with self-reported Caucasian donors. The study was designed to test whether signatures of past pathogen exposure could be identified by cataloging public T cell receptors. The study profiled the T cell repertoires of more than 500 subjects by immunosequencing and related them to cytomegalovirus serostatus. In addition to the first cohort of 666 subjects, a separate validation cohort of 130 or so different subjects was used. High-throughput TCR immunosequencing, statistical association of individual TCRs with disease status, and machine learning were combined to predict cytomegalovirus infection status. A later analysis re-examined previously published TCR beta repertoires from more than 600 donors and added high-resolution HLA genotyping to investigate patterns of TCR occurrence. In the later analysis, no new phenotypic data were used to find candidate immune exposures; instead, reliance was placed on TCR beta sequences and their occurrence across donors. To decide whether each TCR beta V gene segment behaved as functional or pseudogenic, an earlier analysis of fewer than 750 of the donors relied on high-throughput TCR beta sequencing. Donor age, sex, ethnicity and CMV serostatus were collected together with the repertoire data. Genome-wide SNP genotypes for about 60% of the 666 donors were used in a later genetic analysis, which treated that subset as a discovery cohort. Every discovery cohort repertoire had been produced on one sequencing platform. Both class I and class II loci were covered by HLA typing, at four-digit resolution. The number of donors typed differed by locus, with about 629-640 for A, B, C, DRB1 and DQB1, roughly 520 for DQA1, about 610 for DPA1, and around 430 for DPB1. Four or five DR-DQ haplotypes were handled as single units for association and clustering because linkage in the cohort was strong. Across around 400 genotyped donors of the cohort, an average of roughly 250,000 unique TCR beta nucleotide sequences per donor were sequenced, and roughly 18% of those sequences were non-productive.

The method behind the library was the immunoSEQ multiplex PCR assay. For the multiplex PCR, a mixture combining 60 forward primers for TCR Vbeta segments and 13 reverse primers for TCR Jbeta segments was used. The CDR3 region of rearranged TCR beta genes was amplified from genomic DNA by a multiplex PCR assay. The amplified TCR beta libraries were sequenced on the Illumina HiSeq System as 87-base-pair reads. Per the source publication's procedure: Across the 600 to 700 repertoires, a later analysis counted about 81 million unique TCR beta chains, 8.5 million to 12 million of which were shared by at least two donors. A nearest-neighbor algorithm error-corrected the raw reads and collapsed the reads into unique sequences, merging closely related sequences to remove PCR and sequencing errors. V, D and J gene segments were assigned by aligning CDR3 sequences to IMGT reference sequences. For a sequence to be retained, at least a six-nucleotide match to both a V gene segment and a J gene segment was required. Rearrangements were classified as productive when the CDR3 lacked stop codons and remained in frame with V and J, and all other rearrangements were classified as non-productive. CDR3 was defined according to IMGT convention as the region running from the second conserved V-encoded cysteine to the conserved J-encoded phenylalanine. In an earlier analysis of 587 of the donors, sequences lacking an unambiguous match to a single V gene segment were excluded. In an earlier analysis of almost 600 of the donors, a V segment was called functional when productive rearrangements were above 56.7%, and segregating when the standard deviation between donors exceeded 5%. A statistical classification framework was built for diagnosing cytomegalovirus status from the catalog of TCR beta chain sequences. A later analysis assigned V and J genes by comparing TCR nucleotide sequences with IMGT/GENE-DB human TR gene sequences. Using the TCRdist pipeline, a later analysis assigned CDR3 sequences along with most-parsimonious VDJ recombination scenarios. In a later analysis, each TCR beta chain was defined by its CDR3 amino acid sequence together with its V-gene family, and reads lacking a unique V-gene family were excluded. To address suspected cross-contamination and a sequencing artifact, a later analysis removed roughly 640 highly shared, low-generation-probability nucleotide sequences. In a later analysis, a clonal expansion index for each public chain was calculated from normalized within-repertoire ranks of inferred template counts. Generation probabilities in a later analysis came from a VDJ recombination model fitted to out-of-frame rearrangements, and those results were checked against IGoR. In a later analysis, TCR-TCR, TCR-HLA and TCR-CMV co-occurrence was scored with hypergeometric tests, and a repertoire-size bias correction was applied to TCR pairs. To estimate false discovery rates, a later analysis permuted the HLA or CMV assignments 20 times. In a later analysis, co-occurring TCRs were grouped with DBSCAN, and TCRdist sequence similarity was added when clustering was performed within HLA-allele-positive subsets. Repertoires with fewer than 30,000 or more than 120,000 public chains, plus five repertoires with anomalous nucleotide sharing, were excluded from co-occurrence clustering. The immuneACCESS repertoire file appears here via TCRdb, limited to in-frame rearrangements. These files lack a portion of the clones; in checked studies, under half of the deficit traces to unresolved V genes, and the cause of the others is not known. Clone size and the V and J calls come from that table; the DNA yielded D and trimming. A total of around 80,000 clones appear in this sample, over 70% of them only once. The leading ten clones occupy around 1.5% of the sample.

Results the study describes overall, beyond this receptor: In an earlier analysis of more than 450 of the donors, most TCR beta V segments were observed in productive rearrangements about 90% or about 30% of the time, broadly matching IMGT annotations. Most CMV-associated TCR beta chains appeared to be HLA-restricted in a later analysis, and the HLA associations seemed to be driven largely by CMV exposure. In both the original and validation cohorts, the classifier was reported to diagnose cytomegalovirus status with high specificity and sensitivity. A group of highly shared sequence variants was considered likely to be a technical artifact of the sequencing pipeline. A further reported finding was that TCR beta sequences accurately predicted the HLA-A and HLA-B alleles for most subjects in the first cohort. In vitro tests confirmed that a few of the cytomegalovirus-associated TCR beta chains recognize cytomegalovirus antigens. A later analysis found that HLA-associated TCR beta chains were more clonally expanded and had lower generation probabilities than equally common non-associated chains. According to a later analysis, parvovirus B19, influenza, CMV and Epstein-Barr virus appeared linked to several top co-occurrence clusters. Roughly 17 rarely observed V segments, including chromosome 9 orphons, were excluded from the earlier analysis of a few hundred of the donors because counts were too low. The 87-base-pair reads could not distinguish some IMGT-functional V segments, including TRBV6-2 and TRBV6-3, so those segments were excluded. In a later analysis, TCR association rates were found to vary across HLA loci, with the most associated TCRs seen for DRB1 alleles and the fewest for HLA-C alleles. Linkage disequilibrium might explain the correlated functional status among segregating V segments, but an unknown experimental factor could not be ruled out. Presence/absence analyses assumed roughly uniform sequencing depth across donors, an assumption that may not hold. A total of some 180 TCR beta chains were listed by the study as associated with cytomegalovirus. Strong co-occurrence of HLA alleles, especially DR and DQ, made assigning TCR associations to individual alleles difficult. The authors suggested that the approach could potentially be generalized to other disease states and immunological phenotypes. Compared with the roughly 670-donor mean, donors in an Asian-associated ancestry cluster had fewer N-insertions in productive TCRs, according to a later genetic analysis. A later genetic analysis associated a missense DCLRE1C variant with V-gene and J-gene trimming of TCR beta chains, and an independent cohort replicated the association. At a false discovery rate of 0.05, a later analysis linked about 17,000 TCR beta sequences to specific HLA alleles. In this cohort, only TCR beta chains were sequenced, and detectable features were limited by the absence of alpha or paired-chain data. While some public TCRs were present in many individuals, most TCR sequences turned up only very rarely across donors. Because some donors lacked HLA typing at each locus, the association tests relied only on the typed subset. The only immune exposure information available for the cohort was CMV serostatus.

Turning to this clone: Its specific antigen is unknown. Base qualities are missing; no much larger clone stands one base away.

The cohort was made up of several hundred healthy bone marrow donors. All cohort members were sampled while nominally healthy, although unrecorded immune exposures were likely present. The donor was CMV seronegative and was included in the group of about 350 seronegative cohort members. Each donor provided a peripheral blood sample, and peripheral blood mononuclear cells were used for TCR beta sequencing. Genomic DNA was extracted from the blood cell samples with the Qiagen DNeasy Blood Extraction Kit. The CDR3 contains 12 residues, cysteine and phenylalanine counted. Here the CDR3 DNA is all that survives: 36 bases in frame from base 1. CDR1 SQVTM and CDR2 ANQGSEA were looked up in the germline V gene. V trim: 7 bases; J trim: 5 bases; unmatched bases: 5.

The sequence came from a man between 40 and 49 years old in good health and CMV-seronegative. The chain couples TRBV29-1 to TRBJ2-1, with 7 middle bases fitting TRBD1. Sequencing input: PBMCs. The bases are TGCAGCGCTAGGACAGGTAACAATGAGCAGTTCTTC. Translated, it gives CSARTGNNEQFF.